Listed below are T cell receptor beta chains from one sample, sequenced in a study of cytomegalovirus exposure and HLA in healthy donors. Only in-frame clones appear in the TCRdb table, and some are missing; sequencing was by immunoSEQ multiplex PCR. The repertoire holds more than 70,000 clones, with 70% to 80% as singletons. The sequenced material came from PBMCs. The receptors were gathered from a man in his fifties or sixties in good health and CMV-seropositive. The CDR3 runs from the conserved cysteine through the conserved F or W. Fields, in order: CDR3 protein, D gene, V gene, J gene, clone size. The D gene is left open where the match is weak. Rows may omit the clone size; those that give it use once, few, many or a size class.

CDR3aa: CASSEGQLNQPQHF; d_gene: TRBD1; v_gene: TRBV6-5; j_gene: TRBJ1-5; abundance: NA
CDR3aa: CASSLSGTTSAGELFF; d_gene: TRBD2; v_gene: TRBV5-1; j_gene: TRBJ2-2; abundance: NA
CDR3aa: CASIGGRGGNEQFF; d_gene: NA; v_gene: TRBV6-5; j_gene: TRBJ2-1; abundance: NA
CDR3aa: CASSFSGSDTQYF; d_gene: NA; v_gene: TRBV11-3; j_gene: TRBJ2-3; abundance: NA
CDR3aa: CASSRVAGVGETQYF; d_gene: TRBD2; v_gene: TRBV25-1; j_gene: TRBJ2-5; abundance: NA
CDR3aa: CASSHPRRGGNTIYF; d_gene: NA; v_gene: TRBV7-9; j_gene: TRBJ1-3; abundance: NA
CDR3aa: CASSFQVATQYF; d_gene: NA; v_gene: TRBV5-6; j_gene: TRBJ2-5; abundance: NA
CDR3aa: CASSVVPAGSGTDTQYF; d_gene: TRBD2; v_gene: TRBV9; j_gene: TRBJ2-3; abundance: NA
CDR3aa: CASSTRDRGRPYEQYF; d_gene: TRBD1; v_gene: TRBV5-6; j_gene: TRBJ2-7; abundance: NA
CDR3aa: CASLGQANEQFF; d_gene: NA; v_gene: TRBV18; j_gene: TRBJ2-1; abundance: few
CDR3aa: CASSQAGAFTDTQYF; d_gene: TRBD2; v_gene: TRBV18; j_gene: TRBJ2-3; abundance: NA
CDR3aa: CASSVDRTGGTDYGYTF; d_gene: TRBD1; v_gene: TRBV9; j_gene: TRBJ1-2; abundance: NA
CDR3aa: CASSPYRDNYEQYF; d_gene: NA; v_gene: TRBV7-2; j_gene: TRBJ2-7; abundance: NA
CDR3aa: CASRAGRAPQPQHF; d_gene: NA; v_gene: TRBV19; j_gene: TRBJ1-5; abundance: many
CDR3aa: CASSLSQSASYEQYF; d_gene: NA; v_gene: TRBV27; j_gene: TRBJ2-7; abundance: NA
CDR3aa: CASSVAPGGGAYEQYF; d_gene: TRBD2; v_gene: TRBV9; j_gene: TRBJ2-7; abundance: few
CDR3aa: CSVEGQGATGANGLTF; d_gene: TRBD1; v_gene: TRBV29-1; j_gene: TRBJ2-6; abundance: NA
CDR3aa: CASGGQTYEQYF; d_gene: NA; v_gene: TRBV27; j_gene: TRBJ2-7; abundance: NA
CDR3aa: CASSPPGQGAYEQFF; d_gene: TRBD1; v_gene: TRBV4-2; j_gene: TRBJ2-1; abundance: NA
CDR3aa: CASRLTDNYGYTF; d_gene: NA; v_gene: TRBV19; j_gene: TRBJ1-2; abundance: NA
CDR3aa: CASSVSSGGVNEQFF; d_gene: TRBD2; v_gene: TRBV9; j_gene: TRBJ2-1; abundance: NA
CDR3aa: CASSLGATGKANYGYTF; d_gene: NA; v_gene: TRBV7-2; j_gene: TRBJ1-2; abundance: NA
CDR3aa: CASRTPGQGASGYTF; d_gene: TRBD1; v_gene: TRBV6-5; j_gene: TRBJ1-2; abundance: NA
CDR3aa: CASSQERAGADTQYF; d_gene: TRBD2; v_gene: TRBV4-1; j_gene: TRBJ2-3; abundance: NA
CDR3aa: CASSPPGSWADTQYF; d_gene: NA; v_gene: TRBV19; j_gene: TRBJ2-3; abundance: few
CDR3aa: CSSAGYQETQYF; d_gene: NA; v_gene: TRBV7-9; j_gene: TRBJ2-5; abundance: NA